The next 21 T cell receptor beta chains were all read from a single sample in a study of patients and donors after allogeneic stem cell transplantation. TCRdb reprocessed the RT-PCR reads via MiXCR and lists one record per CDR3 protein. The sample yields 190,000 or so distinct CDR3 sequences, around 40% seen once. Sample: blood, either unsorted or a sorted T cell fraction (not recorded which). These receptors were obtained from a human donor who was either an allogeneic HSCT recipient or a stem cell or donor lymphocyte infusion donor (not recorded which). It is not recorded whose cells these are; they may come from a transplant donor.

This clonotype was seen a handful of times. The chain uses TRBV5-5 and TRBJ1-5; D may be TRBD1 (5 bases). The CDR3 consists of 15 residues. The germline gives CDR1 SGHKS, CDR2 YYEKEE (reference sequence). The ends were cut back, 3 bases at V and 0 bases at J, with 10 bases in the middle. Here the CDR3 DNA reads TGTGCCAGCAGCTGGGAAGGGGTTAGCAATCAGCCCCAGCATTTT. Amino acids: CASSWEGVSNQPQHF.

This clonotype was seen only a few times. The chain links TRBV5-5 to TRBJ1-1, with unresolved D. The ends were cut back, 0 bases at V and 4 bases at J, with 13 bases in the middle. This CDR3 region has 15 residues. From germline, CDR1 is SGHKS and CDR2 YYEKEE (reference sequence). CDR3 protein: CASSLAQRQLTEAFF. The DNA for the CDR3 is TGTGCCAGCAGCTTGGCCCAACGGCAACTCACTGAAGCTTTCTTT.

This clonotype was observed a few times. V usage is TRBV28 and J usage is TRBJ1-2, with TRBD1 as a possible D gene (6 bases). The germline CDR1 and CDR2 sequences are MDHEN and SYDVKM. This CDR3 comprises 15 residues. V was pared by 2 bases and J by 3 bases, with 13 bases between. Here the CDR3 reads CASSLQGREDYGYTF. In DNA, the CDR3 is TGTGCCAGCAGTTTACAGGGGCGAGAGGACTATGGCTACACCTTC.

This chain connects TRBV24-1 to TRBJ1-5; 10 nucleotides agree with TRBD1. Germline CDR1 KGHDR, CDR2 SFDVKD. With V trimmed by 3 bases and J by 3 bases, 4 bases remained unmatched. The CDR3 contains 16 residues. The CDR3 spells CATSDAGTGDNQPQHF. Written as DNA, the CDR3 is TGTGCCACCAGTGATGCTGGGACAGGGGACAATCAGCCCCAGCATTTT.

The rearrangement joins TRBV29-1 to TRBJ2-3; TRBD2 matches 8 bases. Germline CDR1 SQVTM, CDR2 ANQGSEA. The CDR3 length is 14 residues. The V gene end was trimmed by 3 bases and the J gene end by 4 bases; junction bases not matched to a gene: 6. CDR3 amino acids: CSVDFLGGADTQYF. For the CDR3, the DNA is TGCAGCGTTGATTTCCTCGGGGGGGCAGATACGCAGTATTTT.

CDR3 in amino acids: CASSSVASGNTDTQYF. The CDR3 nucleotides read TGTGCCAGCAGTTCGGTGGCTAGCGGGAACACAGATACGCAGTATTTT. The V and J genes are TRBV2 and TRBJ2-3; 9 bases agree with TRBD2. Germline values: CDR1 SNHLY, CDR2 FYNNEI. J lost 2 bases, V lost 5 bases, and 8 bases had no gene match. This CDR3 region has 16 residues.

This clonotype occurred a few times. The gene calls are TRBV10-3 and TRBJ1-1; D perhaps matches TRBD1 (6 bases). The CDR3 is 15 amino acids. V was clipped by 3 bases and J by 1 base, with 12 bases between them. Germline assignment: CDR1 ENHRY and CDR2 SYGVKD. CDR3 sequence: CAISDGGAGNTEAFF. The DNA of the CDR3 is TGTGCCATCAGTGACGGGGGCGCGGGGAACACTGAAGCTTTCTTT.

The genes are TRBV3-1 and TRBJ2-5; 7 nucleotides agree with TRBD2. CDR1 LGHDT and CDR2 YNNKEL come from the germline V gene (reference sequence). This CDR3 is 16 amino acids long. V shed 2 bases and J 1 base; nucleotides not matched to a gene: 7. As DNA, the CDR3 is TGTGCCAGCAGCCAACCCTGGACTAGTCGCCAAGAGACCCAGTACTTC. Translating it yields CASSQPWTSRQETQYF.

The genes are TRBV5-1 and TRBJ1-2; 9 bases match TRBD1. J gave up 8 bases and V 0 bases, and 5 bases lay outside the gene matches. CDR1 SGHRS and CDR2 YFSETQ come from the germline V gene. This CDR3 has 14 amino acids. CDR3 bases: TGCGCCAGCAGCTTGGCCGAGGACAGGGGAGGCTACACCTTC. Its translation is CASSLAEDRGGYTF.

This clonotype came up many times. This chain uses TRBV5-1 with TRBJ1-1; 7 bases fit TRBD1. CDR3 length: 14 residues. Losses at the gene ends were 4 bases for V and 6 bases for J; bases not matched to a gene: 9. Germline V gene data show CDR1 as SGHRS and CDR2 as YFSETQ. CDR3 nucleotides: TGCGCCAGCAGCAATACAGGGGATCTGGCTGAAGCTTTCTTT. It yields the protein CASSNTGDLAEAFF.

V and J are TRBV29-1 and TRBJ1-2; perhaps TRBD1 as D (5 bases). V lost 7 bases and J 12 bases, leaving 27 bases between the germline ends. Per the germline V gene, CDR1 is SQVTM and CDR2 is ANQGSEA. The CDR3 is 14 amino acids. This CDR3 is CSAYSPGPTLTDTF. CDR3 nucleotides: TGCAGCGCTTACTCTCCGGGACCGACTCTCACCGACACCTTC.

CDR3 loop: CASTGQGQTGELFF. The CDR3 DNA is TGCGCCAGTACGGGACAGGGCCAAACCGGGGAGCTGTTTTTT. The chain joins TRBV5-1 to TRBJ2-2, with 9 bases that match TRBD1. CDR1 and CDR2 (germline): SGHRS, YFSETQ. This CDR3 spans 14 amino acids. Trimming took 8 bases from V and 5 from J; bases not matched to a gene: 7.

This clonotype has only a few counts. V usage is TRBV12-3 or TRBV12-4 and J usage is TRBJ1-2; D might be TRBD1 (6 bases). V was clipped by 4 bases and J by 7 bases, with 10 bases between them. This CDR3 is 12 amino acids long. The CDR3 nucleotides read TGTGCCAGCAGTTCCCAGGGGAGTGGCTACACCTTC. This encodes CASSSQGSGYTF.

The CDR3 DNA is TGTGCCAGTAGGGGGCTTTCCTCCTATAATTCACCCCTCCACTTT. This codes for CASRGLSSYNSPLHF. The chain has TRBV28 and TRBJ1-6; 7 bases line up with TRBD1. CDR1 is MDHEN, CDR2 SYDVKM, per germline. With V trimmed by 9 bases and J by 0 bases, 5 bases remained unmatched. The CDR3 has 15 residues.

This clonotype was observed a few times. The rearrangement links TRBV7-7 to TRBJ2-7; D gene unclear. CDR1 and CDR2 from the germline V gene are SSHAT and FNYEAQ (reference sequence). This CDR3 is 13 amino acids long. The V end was cut by 2 bases, the J end by 0 bases, with 5 bases between. CDR3 loop: CASSLRDSYEQYF. CDR3 DNA sequence: TGTGCCAGCAGCTTAAGGGACTCCTACGAGCAGTACTTC.

The chain combines TRBV12-3 or TRBV12-4 with TRBJ2-4; D is unclear. This CDR3 spans 14 amino acids. Deletions cut 7 bases from V and 0 bases from J, with 10 bases between. CDR3 protein: CASNGDVAKNIQYF. The CDR3 DNA is TGTGCCAGCAACGGTGATGTAGCCAAAAACATTCAGTACTTC.

This chain links TRBV7-2 with TRBJ2-3, with TRBD1 matching over 7 bases. CDR3 length: 15 amino acids. The V gene end was trimmed by 2 bases and the J gene end by 2 bases; junction bases not matched to a gene: 4. In germline, CDR1 is SGHTA, CDR2 FQGNSA. CDR3 coding DNA: TGTGCCAGCAGCTTATTCGACAGGGTCACAGATACGCAGTATTTT. Translation gives CASSLFDRVTDTQYF.

This rearrangement joins TRBV18 to TRBJ1-1; the D is unclear. Germline V lookup: CDR1 KGHSH, CDR2 LQKENI. CDR3 length: 13 residues. Trimming shortened V by 0 bases and J by 5 bases, and 7 bases separated the two germline ends. CDR3 nucleotide sequence: TGTGCCAGCTCACCACCTATTAGAACTGAAGCTTTCTTT. It is translated as CASSPPIRTEAFF.

This clonotype was observed a single time. The rearrangement uses TRBV15 and TRBJ2-5; no reliable D call. V was trimmed by 1 base and J by 1 base, leaving 10 bases between them. Germline assignment: CDR1 LNHNV and CDR2 YYDKDF (reference sequence). The CDR3 is 15 amino acids. CDR3 sequence: CATSRVAGLQETQYF. CDR3 DNA sequence: TGTGCCACCAGCAGAGTAGCCGGGCTCCAAGAGACCCAGTACTTC.

In its sample, this clonotype was seen a few times. The gene calls are TRBV24-1 and TRBJ1-1, with D hard to call. The CDR3 is made up of 12 amino acids. Trimming left V 1 base short and J 8 bases short, with 7 bases between. The germline V gene has CDR1 KGHDR and CDR2 SFDVKD. CDR3 in DNA: TGTGCCACCAGTGATTTCGCGGGGGAAGCTTTCTTT. Translation gives CATSDFAGEAFF.

This clonotype was detected a few times. V usage is TRBV6-6 and J usage is TRBJ1-1; D call uncertain. CDR1 is MNHNY, CDR2 SVGAGI, per germline (reference sequence). This CDR3 contains 13 residues. V lost 5 bases, J lost 1 base, and 8 bases lay in between. CDR3 region: CASSGIANTEAFF. DNA for the CDR3: TGTGCCAGCAGTGGGATTGCGAACACTGAAGCTTTCTTT.